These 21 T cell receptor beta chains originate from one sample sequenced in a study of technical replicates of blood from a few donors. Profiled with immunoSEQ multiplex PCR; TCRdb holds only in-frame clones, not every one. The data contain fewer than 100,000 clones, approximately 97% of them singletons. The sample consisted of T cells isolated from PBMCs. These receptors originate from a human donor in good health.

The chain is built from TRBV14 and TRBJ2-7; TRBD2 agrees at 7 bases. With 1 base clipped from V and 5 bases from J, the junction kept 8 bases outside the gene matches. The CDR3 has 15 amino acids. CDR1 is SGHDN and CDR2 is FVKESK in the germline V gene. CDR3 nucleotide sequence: TGTGCCAGCAGCCAAGGACTAGCCCCCAGAAACGAGCAGTACTTC. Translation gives CASSQGLAPRNEQYF.

The CDR3 DNA reads as TGCAGCGTCAGCGGGAGGGCCGGAGATACGCAGTATTTT. Protein product: CSVSGRAGDTQYF. V usage is TRBV29-1 and J usage is TRBJ2-3, with 10 bases aligning to TRBD2. CDR3 length equals 13 residues. Germline assignment: CDR1 SQVTM and CDR2 ANQGSEA. The V gene end was trimmed by 6 bases and the J gene end by 5 bases; junction bases not matched to a gene: 5.

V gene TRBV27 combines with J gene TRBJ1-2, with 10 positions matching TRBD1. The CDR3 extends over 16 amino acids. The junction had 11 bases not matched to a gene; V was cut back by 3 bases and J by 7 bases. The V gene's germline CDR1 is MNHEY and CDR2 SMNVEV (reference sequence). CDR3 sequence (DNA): TGTGCCAGCAGTTTGGTCGGCCAAGGACAGGGGGGTGGCTACACCTTC. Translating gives CASSLVGQGQGGGYTF.

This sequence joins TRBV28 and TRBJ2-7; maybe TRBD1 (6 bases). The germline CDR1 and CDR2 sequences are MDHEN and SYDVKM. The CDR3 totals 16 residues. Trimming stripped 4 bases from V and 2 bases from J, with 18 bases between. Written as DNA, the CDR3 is TGTGCCAGCAGTTCCACCGACAGGCCCCCCCCCTACGAGCAGTACTTC. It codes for CASSSTDRPPPYEQYF.

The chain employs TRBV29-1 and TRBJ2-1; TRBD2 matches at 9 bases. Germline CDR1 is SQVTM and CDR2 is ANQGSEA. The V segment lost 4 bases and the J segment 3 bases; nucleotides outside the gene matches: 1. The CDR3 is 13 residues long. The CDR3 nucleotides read TGCAGCGTTGGGCGGGGGGGCTACAATGAGCAGTTCTTC. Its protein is CSVGRGGYNEQFF.

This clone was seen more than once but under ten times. The CDR3 DNA is TGCGCCAGCAGTGAGTCGGGACAGGGGTACACTGAAGCTTTCTTT. It is translated as CASSESGQGYTEAFF. This chain connects TRBV10-1 to TRBJ1-1, with TRBD1 matching 10 bases. This CDR3 is built from 15 residues. With V trimmed by 0 bases and J by 3 bases, 1 base remained unmatched. CDR1 and CDR2 from the germline V gene are WNHNN and SYGVQD (reference sequence).

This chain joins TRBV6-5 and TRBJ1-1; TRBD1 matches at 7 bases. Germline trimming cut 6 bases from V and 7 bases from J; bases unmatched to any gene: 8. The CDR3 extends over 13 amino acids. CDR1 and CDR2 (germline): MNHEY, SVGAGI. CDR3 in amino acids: CASRPGQILEAFF. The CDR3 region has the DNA TGTGCCAGCAGACCGGGACAGATCCTTGAAGCTTTCTTT.

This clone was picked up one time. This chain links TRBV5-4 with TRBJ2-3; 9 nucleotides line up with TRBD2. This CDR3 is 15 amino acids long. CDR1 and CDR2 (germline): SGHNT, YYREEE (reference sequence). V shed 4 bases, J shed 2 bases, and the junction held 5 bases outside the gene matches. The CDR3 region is CASSQTSGYTDTQYF. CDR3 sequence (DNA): TGTGCCAGCAGCCAGACTAGCGGTTACACAGATACGCAGTATTTT.

CDR3 nucleotides: TGTGCCAGCAGCTTGAATCCGGGACAGGGTGGGCAGCCCCAGCATTTT. It yields the protein CASSLNPGQGGQPQHF. The chain joins TRBV5-6 to TRBJ1-5, with 9 nucleotides matching TRBD1. This CDR3 has 16 residues. Trimming took 1 base from V and 7 from J; bases not matched to a gene: 9. Germline CDR1 is SGHDT and CDR2 is YYEEEE.

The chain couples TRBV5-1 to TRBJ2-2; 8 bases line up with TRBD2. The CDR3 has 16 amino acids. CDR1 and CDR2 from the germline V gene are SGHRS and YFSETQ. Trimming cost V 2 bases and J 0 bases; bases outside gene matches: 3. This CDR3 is CASSFSGAANTGELFF. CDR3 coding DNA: TGCGCCAGCAGCTTTAGCGGGGCCGCGAACACCGGGGAGCTGTTTTTT.

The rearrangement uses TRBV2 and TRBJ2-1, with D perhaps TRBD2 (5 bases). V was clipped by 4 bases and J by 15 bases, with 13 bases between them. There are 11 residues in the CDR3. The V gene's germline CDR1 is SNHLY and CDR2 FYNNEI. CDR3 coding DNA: TGTGCCAGCAGTGCTGAAGCGGAAAGGTTCTTC. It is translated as CASSAEAERFF.

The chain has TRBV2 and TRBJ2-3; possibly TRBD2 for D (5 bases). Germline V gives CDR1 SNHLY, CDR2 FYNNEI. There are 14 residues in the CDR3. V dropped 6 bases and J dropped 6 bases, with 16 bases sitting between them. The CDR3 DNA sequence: TGTGCCAGCAGACTCCTAAATGGAGGCGATACGCAGTATTTT. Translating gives CASRLLNGGDTQYF.

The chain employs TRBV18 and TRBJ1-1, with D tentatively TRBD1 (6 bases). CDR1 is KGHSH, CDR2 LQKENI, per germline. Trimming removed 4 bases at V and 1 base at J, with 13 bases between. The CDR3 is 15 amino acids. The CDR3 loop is CASSLNGQRNTEAFF. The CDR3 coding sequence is TGTGCCAGCTCACTCAACGGACAGAGGAACACTGAAGCTTTCTTT.

The CDR3 nucleotides read TGTGCCAGCAGCTTAGGGGGGCGGGCGGGCCCCACAGATACGCAGTATTTT. It translates to CASSLGGRAGPTDTQYF. The chain joins TRBV7-9 to TRBJ2-3, with TRBD1 as a possible D gene (6 bases). Germline V gene lookup returns CDR1 SEHNR and CDR2 FQNEAQ (reference sequence). V lost 1 base and J lost 2, with 16 bases in between. The CDR3 loop spans 17 amino acids.

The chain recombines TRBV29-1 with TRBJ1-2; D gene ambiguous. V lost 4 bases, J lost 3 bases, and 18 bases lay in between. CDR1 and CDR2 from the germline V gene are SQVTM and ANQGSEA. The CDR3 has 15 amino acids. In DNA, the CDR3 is TGCAGCGTTGGGGCAGCCGGAAGTCTCCACTATGGCTACACCTTC. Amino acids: CSVGAAGSLHYGYTF.

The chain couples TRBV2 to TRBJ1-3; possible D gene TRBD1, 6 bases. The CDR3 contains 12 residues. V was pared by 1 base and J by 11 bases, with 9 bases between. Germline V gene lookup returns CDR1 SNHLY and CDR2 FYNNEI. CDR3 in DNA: TGTGCCAGCAGTGAAGGGTGGACAGCCATATATTTT. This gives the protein CASSEGWTAIYF.

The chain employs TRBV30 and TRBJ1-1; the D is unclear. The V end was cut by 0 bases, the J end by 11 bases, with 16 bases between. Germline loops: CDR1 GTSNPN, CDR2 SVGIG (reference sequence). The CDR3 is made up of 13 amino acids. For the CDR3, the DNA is TGTGCCTGGAGTGTAAAAGGTACTAATCACGCTTTCTTT. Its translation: CAWSVKGTNHAFF.

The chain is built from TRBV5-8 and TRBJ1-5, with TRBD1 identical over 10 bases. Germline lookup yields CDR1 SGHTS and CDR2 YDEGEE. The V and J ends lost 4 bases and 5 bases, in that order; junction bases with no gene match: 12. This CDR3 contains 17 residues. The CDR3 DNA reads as TGTGCCAGCAGCCGGGACAGGGGAGGAGAATATCATCAGCCCCAGCATTTT. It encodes CASSRDRGGEYHQPQHF.

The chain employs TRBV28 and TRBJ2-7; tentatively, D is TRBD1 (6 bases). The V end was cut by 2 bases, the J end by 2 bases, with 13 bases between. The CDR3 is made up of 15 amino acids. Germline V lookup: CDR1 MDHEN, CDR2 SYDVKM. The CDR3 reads CASSLAPGVAYEQYF. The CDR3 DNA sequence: TGTGCCAGCAGTTTAGCCCCAGGGGTAGCCTACGAGCAGTACTTC.

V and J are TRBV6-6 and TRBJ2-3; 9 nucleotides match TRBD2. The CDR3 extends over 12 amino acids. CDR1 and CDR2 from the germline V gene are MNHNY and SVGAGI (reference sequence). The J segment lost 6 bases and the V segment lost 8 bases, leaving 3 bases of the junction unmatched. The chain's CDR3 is CASAGGFDTQYF. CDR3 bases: TGTGCCAGCGCGGGAGGGTTTGATACGCAGTATTTT.

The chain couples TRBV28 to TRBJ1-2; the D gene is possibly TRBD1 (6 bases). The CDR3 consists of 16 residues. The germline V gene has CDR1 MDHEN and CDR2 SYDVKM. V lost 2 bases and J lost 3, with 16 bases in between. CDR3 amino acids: CASSLDFFAGDYGYTF. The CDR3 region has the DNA TGTGCCAGCAGTTTAGACTTTTTTGCAGGGGACTATGGCTACACCTTC.